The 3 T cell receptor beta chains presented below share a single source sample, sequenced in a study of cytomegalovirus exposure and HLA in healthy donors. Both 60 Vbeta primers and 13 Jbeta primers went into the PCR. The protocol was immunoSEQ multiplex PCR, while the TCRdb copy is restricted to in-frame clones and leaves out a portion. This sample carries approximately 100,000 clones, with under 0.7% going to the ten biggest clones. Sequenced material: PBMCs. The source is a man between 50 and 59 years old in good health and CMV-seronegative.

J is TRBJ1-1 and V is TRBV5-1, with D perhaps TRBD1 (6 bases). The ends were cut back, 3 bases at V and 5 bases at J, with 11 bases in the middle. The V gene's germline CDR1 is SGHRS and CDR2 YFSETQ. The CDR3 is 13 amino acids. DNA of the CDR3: TGCGCCAGCAGCTCCCGAAGGGGGACTGAAGCTTTCTTT. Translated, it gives CASSSRRGTEAFF.

The CDR3 protein is CASSPGHGIYEQYF. CDR3 DNA sequence: TGTGCCAGCTCCCCGGGCCACGGGATTTACGAGCAGTACTTC. The chain combines TRBV18 with TRBJ2-5, with TRBD2 as a possible D gene (5 bases). The end of the DNA fits TRBJ2-7 better, so the J call may be wrong. The CDR3 runs 14 residues. CDR1 and CDR2 from the germline V gene are KGHSH and LQKENI.

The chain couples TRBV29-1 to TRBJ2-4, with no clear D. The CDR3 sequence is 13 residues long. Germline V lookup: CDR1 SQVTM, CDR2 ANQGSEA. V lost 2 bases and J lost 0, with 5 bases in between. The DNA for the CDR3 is TGCAGCGTTGAACGGGTAGCCAAAAACATTCAGTACTTC. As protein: CSVERVAKNIQYF.